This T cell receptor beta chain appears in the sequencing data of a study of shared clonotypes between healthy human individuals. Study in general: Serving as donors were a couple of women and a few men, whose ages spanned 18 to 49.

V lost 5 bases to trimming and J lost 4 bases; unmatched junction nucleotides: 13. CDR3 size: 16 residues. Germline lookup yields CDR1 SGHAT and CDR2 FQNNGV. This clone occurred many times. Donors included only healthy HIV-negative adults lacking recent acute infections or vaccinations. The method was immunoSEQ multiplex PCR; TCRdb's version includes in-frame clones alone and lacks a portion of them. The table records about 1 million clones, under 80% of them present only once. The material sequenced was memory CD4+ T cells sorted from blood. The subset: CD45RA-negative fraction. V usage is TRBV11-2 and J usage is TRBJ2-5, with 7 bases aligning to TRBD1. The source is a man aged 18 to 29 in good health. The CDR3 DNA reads TGTGCCAGCAGCAACGCTGACAGGGTATTAGGAGAGACCCAGTACTTC. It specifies CASSNADRVLGETQYF.